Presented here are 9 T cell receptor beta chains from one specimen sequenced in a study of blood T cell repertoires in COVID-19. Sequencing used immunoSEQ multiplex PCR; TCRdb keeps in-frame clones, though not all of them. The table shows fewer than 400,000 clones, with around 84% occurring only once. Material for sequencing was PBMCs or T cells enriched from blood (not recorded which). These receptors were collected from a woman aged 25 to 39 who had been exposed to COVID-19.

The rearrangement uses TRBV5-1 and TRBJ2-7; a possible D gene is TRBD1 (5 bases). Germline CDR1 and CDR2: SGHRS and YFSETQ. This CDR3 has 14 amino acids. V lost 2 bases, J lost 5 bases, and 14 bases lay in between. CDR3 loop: CASSLRQQVHEQYF. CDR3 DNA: TGCGCCAGCAGCTTACGACAGCAAGTCCACGAGCAGTACTTC.

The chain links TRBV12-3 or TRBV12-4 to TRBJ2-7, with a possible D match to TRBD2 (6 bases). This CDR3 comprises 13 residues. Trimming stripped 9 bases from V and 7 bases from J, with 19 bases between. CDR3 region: CASVAGGADEQYF. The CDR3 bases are TGTGCCAGTGTGGCCGGAGGGGCCGATGAGCAGTACTTC.

Here the CDR3 DNA reads TGTGCCAGCAGTTTATGGGGACAGGGAGGAGGCTACACCTTC. Translated: CASSLWGQGGGYTF. The chain combines TRBV27 with TRBJ1-2; 9 bases agree with TRBD1. Germline V gene lookup returns CDR1 MNHEY and CDR2 SMNVEV (reference sequence). J gave up 8 bases and V 1 base, and 5 bases lay outside the gene matches. The CDR3 consists of 14 residues.

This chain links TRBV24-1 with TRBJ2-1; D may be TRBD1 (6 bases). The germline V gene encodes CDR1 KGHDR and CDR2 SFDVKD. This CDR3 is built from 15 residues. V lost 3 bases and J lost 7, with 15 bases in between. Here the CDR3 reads CATSDLHRDTNEQFF. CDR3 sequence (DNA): TGTGCCACCAGTGATCTCCACCGGGACACAAATGAGCAGTTCTTC.

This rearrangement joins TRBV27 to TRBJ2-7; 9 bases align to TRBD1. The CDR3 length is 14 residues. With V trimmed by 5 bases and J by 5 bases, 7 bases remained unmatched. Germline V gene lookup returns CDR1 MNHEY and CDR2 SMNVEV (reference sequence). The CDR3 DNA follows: TGTGCCAGCAGTCCGGGACAGGGTTTGAACGAGCAGTACTTC. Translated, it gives CASSPGQGLNEQYF.

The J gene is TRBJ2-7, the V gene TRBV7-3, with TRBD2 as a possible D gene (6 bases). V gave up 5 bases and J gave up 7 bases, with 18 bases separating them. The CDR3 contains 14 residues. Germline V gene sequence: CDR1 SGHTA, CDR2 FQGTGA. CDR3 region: CASSIDVGGGEQYF. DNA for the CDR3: TGTGCCAGCAGCATCGATGTGGGTGGAGGGGAGCAGTACTTC.

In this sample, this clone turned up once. CDR3 region: CASSQEMRRDSSYNSPLHF. The CDR3 DNA reads as TGCGCCAGCAGCCAAGAAATGAGAAGGGACAGCTCCTATAATTCACCCCTCCACTTT. The chain combines TRBV4-1 with TRBJ1-6; the match to TRBD1 covers 7 bases. Germline V gene sequence: CDR1 MGHRA, CDR2 YSYEKL. V trimming: 0 bases; J trimming: 0 bases; junction bases outside the gene matches: 8. This CDR3 spans 19 amino acids.

Here the CDR3 DNA reads TGCGCCAGCTCCGGGGAAAGATGCACAGATACGCAGTATTTT. This codes for CASSGERCTDTQYF. The chain has TRBV10-1 and TRBJ2-3, with D maybe TRBD2 (5 bases). Looked up from germline, CDR1 is WNHNN and CDR2 is SYGVQD (reference sequence). Deletions cut 8 bases from V and 1 base from J, with 13 bases between. The CDR3 sequence is 14 residues long.

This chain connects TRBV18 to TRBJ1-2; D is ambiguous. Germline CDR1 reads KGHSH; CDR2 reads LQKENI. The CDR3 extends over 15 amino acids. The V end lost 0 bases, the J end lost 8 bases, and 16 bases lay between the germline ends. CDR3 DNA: TGTGCCAGCTCACCACCGATAGGCCGGTCGGGAGGCTACACCTTC. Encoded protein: CASSPPIGRSGGYTF.